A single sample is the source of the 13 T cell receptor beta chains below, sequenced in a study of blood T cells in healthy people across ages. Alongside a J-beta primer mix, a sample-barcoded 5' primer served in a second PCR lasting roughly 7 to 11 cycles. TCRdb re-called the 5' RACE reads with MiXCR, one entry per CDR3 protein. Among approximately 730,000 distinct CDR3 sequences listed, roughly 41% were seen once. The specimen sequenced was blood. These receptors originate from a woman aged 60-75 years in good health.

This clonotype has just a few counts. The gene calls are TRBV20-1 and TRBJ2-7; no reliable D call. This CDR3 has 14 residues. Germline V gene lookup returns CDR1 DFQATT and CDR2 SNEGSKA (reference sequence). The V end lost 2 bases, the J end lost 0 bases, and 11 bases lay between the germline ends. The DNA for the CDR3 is TGCAGTGCTAGACAGACTCAGAGCTCCTACGAGCAGTACTTC. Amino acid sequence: CSARQTQSSYEQYF.

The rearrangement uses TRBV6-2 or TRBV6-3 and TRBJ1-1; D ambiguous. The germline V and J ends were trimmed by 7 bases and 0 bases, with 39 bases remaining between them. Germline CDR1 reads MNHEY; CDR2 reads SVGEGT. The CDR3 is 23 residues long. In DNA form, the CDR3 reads TGTGCCAGCAATAGAGACCCCGGAGGTATACCGGGAGACATATATGCTATGAACACTGAAGCTTTCTTT. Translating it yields CASNRDPGGIPGDIYAMNTEAFF.

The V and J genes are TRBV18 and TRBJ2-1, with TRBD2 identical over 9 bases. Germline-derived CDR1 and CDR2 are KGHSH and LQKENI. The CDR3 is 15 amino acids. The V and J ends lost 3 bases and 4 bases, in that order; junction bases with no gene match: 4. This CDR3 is CASSPQRGAYNEQFF. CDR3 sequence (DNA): TGTGCCAGCTCACCTCAGCGGGGGGCATACAATGAGCAGTTCTTC.

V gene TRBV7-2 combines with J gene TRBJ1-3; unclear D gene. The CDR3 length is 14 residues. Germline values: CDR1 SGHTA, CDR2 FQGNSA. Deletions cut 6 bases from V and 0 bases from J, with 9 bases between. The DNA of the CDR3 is TGTGCCAGCAGTCAACAACCCTCTGGAAACACCATATATTTT. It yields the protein CASSQQPSGNTIYF.

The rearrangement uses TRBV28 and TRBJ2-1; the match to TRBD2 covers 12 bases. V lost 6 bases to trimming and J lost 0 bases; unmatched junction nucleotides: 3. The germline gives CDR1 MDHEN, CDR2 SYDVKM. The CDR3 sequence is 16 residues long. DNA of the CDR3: TGTGCCAGCAGAAAGACTAGCGGGAGCTCCTACAATGAGCAGTTCTTC. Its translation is CASRKTSGSSYNEQFF.

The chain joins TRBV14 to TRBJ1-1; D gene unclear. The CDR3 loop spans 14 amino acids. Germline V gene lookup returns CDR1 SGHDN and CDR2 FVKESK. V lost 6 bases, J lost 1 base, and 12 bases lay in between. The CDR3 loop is CASRSTSKNTEAFF. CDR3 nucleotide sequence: TGTGCCAGCAGGTCTACAAGCAAGAACACTGAAGCTTTCTTT.

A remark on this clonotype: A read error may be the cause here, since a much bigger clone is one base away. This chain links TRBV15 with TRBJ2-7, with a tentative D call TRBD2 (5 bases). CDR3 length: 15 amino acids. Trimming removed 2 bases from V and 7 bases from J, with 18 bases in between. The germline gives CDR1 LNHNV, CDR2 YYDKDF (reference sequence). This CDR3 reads CATSRLGPEGGEQYF. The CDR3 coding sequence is TGTGCCACCAGCAGACTAGGACCCGAGGGTGGTGAGCAGTACTTC. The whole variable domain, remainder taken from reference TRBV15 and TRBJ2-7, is DAMVIQNPRYQVTQFGKPVTLSCSQTLNHNVMYWYQQKSSQAPKLLFHYYDKDFNNEADTPDNFQSRRPNTSFCFLDIRSPGLGDTAMYLCATSRLGPEGGEQYFGPGTRLTVT.

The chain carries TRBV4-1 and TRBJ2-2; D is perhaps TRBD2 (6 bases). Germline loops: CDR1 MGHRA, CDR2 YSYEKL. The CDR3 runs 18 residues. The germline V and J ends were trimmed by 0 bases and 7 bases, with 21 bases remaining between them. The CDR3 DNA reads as TGCGCCAGCAGCCAAGAACCTCCGAGGAGGGGAGTACTCGGGGAGCTGTTTTTT. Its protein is CASSQEPPRRGVLGELFF.

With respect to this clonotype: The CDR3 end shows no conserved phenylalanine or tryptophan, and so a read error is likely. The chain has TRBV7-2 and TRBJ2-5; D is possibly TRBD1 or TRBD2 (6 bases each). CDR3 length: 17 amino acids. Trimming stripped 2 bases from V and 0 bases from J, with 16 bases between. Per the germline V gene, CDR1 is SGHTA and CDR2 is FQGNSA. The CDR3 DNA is TGTGCCAGCAGCTTAAACGGGGGCATGGGGTACCAAGAGACCCAGTACGTC. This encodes CASSLNGGMGYQETQYV.

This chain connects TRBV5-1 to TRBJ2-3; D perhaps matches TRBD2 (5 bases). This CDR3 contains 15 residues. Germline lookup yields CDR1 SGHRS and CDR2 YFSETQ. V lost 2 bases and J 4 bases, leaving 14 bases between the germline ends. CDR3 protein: CASSLIGRAADTQYF. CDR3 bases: TGCGCCAGCAGCTTAATAGGGCGGGCAGCAGATACGCAGTATTTT.

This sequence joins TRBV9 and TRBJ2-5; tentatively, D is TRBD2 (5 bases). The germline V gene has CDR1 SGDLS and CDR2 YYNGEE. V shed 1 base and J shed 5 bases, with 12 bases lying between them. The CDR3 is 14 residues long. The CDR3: CASSVTSKEETQYF. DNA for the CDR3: TGTGCCAGCAGCGTAACTAGTAAGGAGGAGACCCAGTACTTC.

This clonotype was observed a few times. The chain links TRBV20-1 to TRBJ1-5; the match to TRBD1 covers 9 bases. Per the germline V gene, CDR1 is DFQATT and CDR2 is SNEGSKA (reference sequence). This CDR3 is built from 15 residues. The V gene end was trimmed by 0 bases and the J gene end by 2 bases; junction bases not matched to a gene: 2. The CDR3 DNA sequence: TGCAGTGCTAGAGAAACAGGGGGCCGCAATCAGCCCCAGCATTTT. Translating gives CSARETGGRNQPQHF.

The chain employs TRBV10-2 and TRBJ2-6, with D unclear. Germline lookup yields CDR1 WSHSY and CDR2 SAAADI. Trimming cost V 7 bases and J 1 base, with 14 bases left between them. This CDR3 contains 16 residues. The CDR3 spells CASKGRHVSGANVLTF. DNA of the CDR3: TGCGCCAGCAAGGGCAGGCATGTTTCTGGGGCCAACGTCCTGACTTTC.